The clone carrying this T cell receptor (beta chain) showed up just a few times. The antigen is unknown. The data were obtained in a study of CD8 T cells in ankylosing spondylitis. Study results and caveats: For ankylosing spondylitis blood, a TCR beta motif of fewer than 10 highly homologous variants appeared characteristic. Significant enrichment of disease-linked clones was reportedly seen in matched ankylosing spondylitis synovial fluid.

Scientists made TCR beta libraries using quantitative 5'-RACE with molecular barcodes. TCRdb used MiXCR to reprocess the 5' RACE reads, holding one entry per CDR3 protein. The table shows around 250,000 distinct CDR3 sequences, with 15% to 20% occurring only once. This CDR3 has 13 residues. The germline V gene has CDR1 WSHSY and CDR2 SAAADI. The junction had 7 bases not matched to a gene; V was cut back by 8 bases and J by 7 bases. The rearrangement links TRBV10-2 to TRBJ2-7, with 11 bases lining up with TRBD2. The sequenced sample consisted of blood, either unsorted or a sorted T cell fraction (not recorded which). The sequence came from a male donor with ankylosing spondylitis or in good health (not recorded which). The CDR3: CASGPGTSGEQYF. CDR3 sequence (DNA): TGCGCCAGCGGACCCGGGACTAGCGGTGAGCAGTACTTC.